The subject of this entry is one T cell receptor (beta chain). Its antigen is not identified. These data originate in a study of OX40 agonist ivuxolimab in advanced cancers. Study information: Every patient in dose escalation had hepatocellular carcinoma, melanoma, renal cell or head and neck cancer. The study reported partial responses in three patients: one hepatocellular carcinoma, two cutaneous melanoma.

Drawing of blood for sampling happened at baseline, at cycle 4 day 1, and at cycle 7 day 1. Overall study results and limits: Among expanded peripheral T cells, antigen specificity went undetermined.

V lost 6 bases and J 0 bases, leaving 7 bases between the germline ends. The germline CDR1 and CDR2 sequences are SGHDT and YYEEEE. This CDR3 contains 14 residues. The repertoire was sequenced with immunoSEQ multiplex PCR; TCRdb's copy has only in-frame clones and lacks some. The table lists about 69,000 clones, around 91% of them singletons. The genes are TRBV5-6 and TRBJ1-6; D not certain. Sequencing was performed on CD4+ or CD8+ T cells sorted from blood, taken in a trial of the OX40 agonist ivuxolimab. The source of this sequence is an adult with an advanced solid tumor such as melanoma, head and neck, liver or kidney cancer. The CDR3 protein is CASISSSYNSPLHF. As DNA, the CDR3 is TGTGCCAGCATCTCAAGCTCCTATAATTCACCCCTCCACTTT.